This T cell receptor beta chain was identified during a study of blood T cells in healthy people across ages. V lost 3 bases to trimming and J lost 0 bases, with 15 bases between them. From germline, CDR1 is SNHLY and CDR2 FYNNEI. This CDR3 contains 16 residues. Then a second PCR, running roughly 7 to 11 cycles, was carried out with a sample-barcoded 5' primer and a J-beta primer mix. Each CDR3 protein gets one entry after TCRdb re-called the 5' RACE reads with MiXCR. The sample consists of fewer than 650,000 distinct CDR3 sequences, around 27% of them appearing once. These same records also appear under a second study, on T cells of mothers and their children.

The chain is built from TRBV2 and TRBJ2-7, with D tentatively TRBD1 or TRBD2 (5 bases each). The sequence derives from a boy aged 2-15 years in good health. The sequencing input was blood. The DNA of the CDR3 is TGTGCCAGCAGTGATGGGACCTTTCGACTCTCCTACGAGCAGTACTTC. This gives the protein CASSDGTFRLSYEQYF.